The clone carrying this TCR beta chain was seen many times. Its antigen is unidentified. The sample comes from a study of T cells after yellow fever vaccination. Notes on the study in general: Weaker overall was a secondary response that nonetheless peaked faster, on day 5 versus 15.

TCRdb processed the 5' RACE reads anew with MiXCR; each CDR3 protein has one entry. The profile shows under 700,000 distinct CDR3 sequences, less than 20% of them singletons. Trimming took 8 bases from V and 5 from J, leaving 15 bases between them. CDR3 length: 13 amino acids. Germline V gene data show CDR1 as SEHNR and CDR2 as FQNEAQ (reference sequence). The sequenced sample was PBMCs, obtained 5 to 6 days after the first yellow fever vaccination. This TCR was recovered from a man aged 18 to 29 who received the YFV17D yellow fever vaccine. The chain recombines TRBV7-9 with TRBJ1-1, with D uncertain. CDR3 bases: TGTGCCAGCCTCAAGTCGACGCGGACTGAAGCTTTCTTT. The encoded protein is CASLKSTRTEAFF.